This T cell receptor (beta chain) was retrieved from a study of shared clonotypes between healthy human individuals. General study results and limits: The study found about 5% of naive CD4 clonotypes shared across a few donors.

In the case of this clone: Its antigen is undetermined. Other DNA sequences of this sample code for an identical CDR3.

A CD45RA-negative memory subset and a CD45RA+ naive subset were separated from the CD4+ cells. Across several immunoSEQ plates, the genomic DNA of each subset was split evenly. Repertoires were generated with immunoSEQ multiplex PCR, while TCRdb's copy carries only in-frame clones and drops some. The table has over 400,000 clones, about 96% seen once. Germline V CDR1 and CDR2: SGHTA, FQGNSA. This CDR3 contains 13 residues. V gave up 1 base and J gave up 3 bases, with 6 bases separating them. The gene calls are TRBV7-2 and TRBJ1-1, with D tentatively TRBD1 (5 bases). This sequence originates from a woman aged 25-40 years in good health. Specimen: naive CD4+ T cells sorted from blood. Subset here: CD45RA+ positively selected. This CDR3 reads CASSLGGDTEAFF. The CDR3 nucleotides read TGTGCCAGCAGCTTAGGAGGGGACACTGAAGCTTTCTTT.